This is a list of T cell receptor beta chains from one sample in a study of blood T cell repertoires in COVID-19. The method was immunoSEQ multiplex PCR; TCRdb's version includes in-frame clones alone and lacks a portion of them. This table holds roughly 60,000 clones, 87% found once. The sequencing input was peripheral blood. Receptors originate from a human donor with acute or convalescent COVID-19. The donor label of this sample is uncertain. Each CDR3 is given with its conserved first and last residue.

v_gene: TRBV25-1
j_gene: TRBJ2-7
CDR3aa: CASQTGQVTYEQYF

v_gene: TRBV12-3/TRBV12-4
j_gene: TRBJ1-2
CDR3aa: CASSPRTYGYTF

v_gene: TRBV7-9
j_gene: TRBJ1-2
CDR3aa: CASSASGNYGYTF

v_gene: TRBV6-5
j_gene: TRBJ2-2
CDR3aa: CASSDTGTGELFF

v_gene: TRBV5-1
j_gene: TRBJ2-7
CDR3aa: CASSLDRGGYEQYF

v_gene: TRBV14
j_gene: TRBJ2-1
CDR3aa: CASSQDLETGTYNEQFF

v_gene: TRBV15
j_gene: TRBJ1-2
CDR3aa: CATSREEGDGYTF

v_gene: TRBV3-1/TRBV3-2
j_gene: TRBJ1-6
CDR3aa: CASSQDIQTYNSPLHF

v_gene: TRBV19
j_gene: TRBJ1-3
CDR3aa: CASSGTGLFSGNTIYF

v_gene: TRBV5-4
j_gene: TRBJ2-5
CDR3aa: CASSSTGQGRLSQETQYF

v_gene: TRBV6-5
j_gene: TRBJ2-7
CDR3aa: CASAASGTYEQYF

v_gene: TRBV7-6
j_gene: TRBJ2-7
CDR3aa: CASSLEGGGQGYEQYF

v_gene: TRBV5-1
j_gene: TRBJ2-5
CDR3aa: CASSLTGVRGETQYF

v_gene: TRBV19
j_gene: TRBJ1-5
CDR3aa: CASSQQVNSNQPQHF

v_gene: TRBV6-5
j_gene: TRBJ2-4
CDR3aa: CASSSTGLAKNIQYF

v_gene: TRBV19
j_gene: TRBJ2-7
CDR3aa: CASSIVPSGIYEQYF

v_gene: TRBV18
j_gene: TRBJ2-3
CDR3aa: CASSRTSGIADTQYF

v_gene: TRBV19
j_gene: TRBJ2-7
CDR3aa: CASSIRGASNEQYF

v_gene: TRBV5-1
j_gene: TRBJ2-1
CDR3aa: CASSSYGLAGEGEQFF

v_gene: TRBV11-2
j_gene: TRBJ1-2
CDR3aa: CASSLDAGNYGYTF

v_gene: TRBV6-5
j_gene: TRBJ2-5
CDR3aa: CASLLRETQYF

v_gene: TRBV2
j_gene: TRBJ1-2
CDR3aa: CASSVDSNYGYTF

v_gene: TRBV7-2
j_gene: TRBJ2-3
CDR3aa: CASRDGSGGYTDTQYF

v_gene: TRBV25-1
j_gene: TRBJ2-5
CDR3aa: CASSVGEGTQYF

v_gene: TRBV23-1
j_gene: TRBJ2-5
CDR3aa: CASSQWDRGHQETQYF

v_gene: TRBV5-1
j_gene: TRBJ2-7
CDR3aa: CASSPGTGSVEQYF

v_gene: TRBV4-1
j_gene: TRBJ2-3
CDR3aa: CASVDLGRTDTQYF

v_gene: TRBV5-1
j_gene: TRBJ2-2
CDR3aa: CASSYTSGRAIGELFF